What follows are 14 T cell receptor beta chains derived from one specimen sequenced in a study of T cell responses to AZD1222 COVID-19 vaccine. The repertoire was sequenced with immunoSEQ multiplex PCR; TCRdb's copy has only in-frame clones and lacks some. The sample consists of 150,000 to 200,000 clones, over 80% of them appearing once. The sample here was peripheral blood, taken on day 0 of MenACWY control vaccination. The receptors derive from an adult in good health.

The rearrangement joins TRBV5-4 to TRBJ1-2; no reliable D call. Germline CDR1 and CDR2: SGHNT and YYREEE (reference sequence). The CDR3 has 14 residues. V lost 4 bases and J lost 5, with 15 bases in between. Here the CDR3 reads CASSPRTGGYGYTF. CDR3 DNA: TGTGCCAGCAGCCCCCGAACCGGAGGGTATGGCTACACCTTC.

The chain links TRBV25-1 to TRBJ1-4, with D perhaps TRBD1 (5 bases). Trimming took off 1 base at V and 6 bases at J, with 6 bases between the two ends. This CDR3 has 13 amino acids. Per the germline V gene, CDR1 is MGHDK and CDR2 is SYGVNS. CDR3 coding DNA: TGTGCCAGCAGTGAATGGGGGGATGAAAAACTGTTTTTT. Its translation: CASSEWGDEKLFF.

The J gene is TRBJ1-4, the V gene TRBV9, with D hard to call. The CDR3 runs to 14 residues. The germline V gene has CDR1 SGDLS and CDR2 YYNGEE. Trimming cost V 3 bases and J 3 bases, with 9 bases left between them. CDR3 protein: CASSEGVANEKLFF. CDR3 coding DNA: TGTGCCAGCAGCGAGGGTGTGGCTAATGAAAAACTGTTTTTT.

The genes are TRBV28 and TRBJ2-7; TRBD1 agrees at 11 bases. This CDR3 is built from 15 residues. V dropped 2 bases and J dropped 6; count of bases not matched to a gene: 6. Germline CDR1 reads MDHEN; CDR2 reads SYDVKM. The CDR3 nucleotides are TGTGCCAGCAGTTTACTAGGACAGGGGGCGCCCGAGCAGTACTTC. This codes for CASSLLGQGAPEQYF.

CDR3 in DNA: TGTGCCAGCAGCAATCCCGGGACTAGCGGGGACAAAAACATTCAGTACTTC. It is translated as CASSNPGTSGDKNIQYF. This rearrangement joins TRBV7-2 to TRBJ2-4; 13 positions agree with TRBD2. V shed 5 bases and J 3 bases; nucleotides not matched to a gene: 7. Per germline, CDR1 SGHTA and CDR2 FQGNSA. The CDR3 has 17 amino acids.

The V call is TRBV5-1, the J call TRBJ2-2, with 7 bases that match TRBD2. CDR3 length equals 14 residues. Germline CDR1 reads SGHRS; CDR2 reads YFSETQ. V shed 5 bases, J shed 5 bases, and the junction held 6 bases outside the gene matches. In DNA, the CDR3 is TGCGCCAGCAGTCTTCCGGGAGGTACCGGGGAGCTGTTTTTT. It is translated as CASSLPGGTGELFF.

The CDR3: CASSLGRGLSGYTF. In DNA form, the CDR3 reads TGTGCCAGCAGCTTGGGACGGGGTCTTAGTGGCTACACCTTC. The V call is TRBV5-4, the J call TRBJ1-2; no definite D call. Germline loops: CDR1 SGHNT, CDR2 YYREEE (reference sequence). There are 14 residues in the CDR3. V dropped 0 bases and J dropped 7 bases, with 13 bases sitting between them.

This clone appeared a single time. The genes are TRBV11-3 and TRBJ2-1, with a tentative D call TRBD2 (5 bases). The germline CDR1 and CDR2 sequences are SGHNT and YENEEA. The CDR3 runs to 13 residues. Trimming cost V 5 bases and J 2 bases, with 7 bases left between them. As DNA, the CDR3 is TGTGCCAGCAGCCCCGGGGCCTACAATGAGCAGTTCTTC. Translating it yields CASSPGAYNEQFF. The variable domain in full, completed from reference TRBV11-3 and TRBJ2-1, reads EAGVVQSPRYKIIEKKQPVAFWCNPISGHNTLYWYLQNLGQGPELLIRYENEEAVDDSQLPKDRFSAERLKGVDSTLKIQPAELGDSAVYLCASSPGAYNEQFFGPGTRLTVL.

V and J are TRBV5-1 and TRBJ2-3; D is undetermined. CDR3 length: 15 amino acids. CDR1 and CDR2 from the germline V gene are SGHRS and YFSETQ. The V end was cut by 3 bases, the J end by 0 bases, with 11 bases between. The CDR3 DNA follows: TGCGCCAGCAGCTACACTAAGACTAGCACAGATACGCAGTATTTT. Its protein is CASSYTKTSTDTQYF.

This clone was recorded only once. V and J are TRBV10-3 and TRBJ2-2; TRBD1 agrees at 9 bases. The CDR3 runs to 15 residues. Germline V gives CDR1 ENHRY, CDR2 SYGVKD. The J segment lost 4 bases and the V segment lost 8 bases, leaving 8 bases of the junction unmatched. CDR3 loop: CAIGNRDRVTGELFF. The CDR3 bases are TGTGCCATCGGAAACCGGGACAGGGTCACCGGGGAGCTGTTTTTT.

The chain links TRBV28 to TRBJ1-5; D is perhaps TRBD1 (6 bases). V was pared by 7 bases and J by 1 base, with 23 bases between. Germline CDR1 reads MDHEN; CDR2 reads SYDVKM. The CDR3 is 18 amino acids. The CDR3 region has the DNA TGTGCCAGCACCATCCCCCGGGGACATCTTCCAAGCAATCAGCCCCAGCATTTT. Its translation: CASTIPRGHLPSNQPQHF.

CDR3 residues: CASSLNRPTIPEAFF. The CDR3 DNA follows: TGTGCCAGCAGTTTAAACCGACCCACTATTCCCGAAGCTTTCTTT. The chain is built from TRBV27 and TRBJ1-1, with D uncertain. Trimming removed 2 bases from V and 8 bases from J, with 18 bases in between. The CDR3 has 15 residues. CDR1 is MNHEY and CDR2 is SMNVEV in the germline V gene (reference sequence).

The rearrangement links TRBV27 to TRBJ2-2; 9 positions agree with TRBD2. CDR1 and CDR2 (germline): MNHEY, SMNVEV (reference sequence). CDR3 length equals 15 residues. With V trimmed by 5 bases and J by 6 bases, 7 bases remained unmatched. The CDR3 DNA follows: TGTGCCAGCAGTACCCCACTAGCGGGTTCCGGGGAGCTGTTTTTT. This encodes CASSTPLAGSGELFF.

The chain has TRBV28 and TRBJ2-1; the D gene is possibly TRBD1 (8 bases). Trimming took 7 bases from V and 3 from J, leaving 25 bases between them. The germline V gene has CDR1 MDHEN and CDR2 SYDVKM. The CDR3 has 18 amino acids. As DNA, the CDR3 is TGTGCCAGCAATACCCGGAACCCGGACAGGGAGGGCTACAATGAGCAGTTCTTC. Protein sequence: CASNTRNPDREGYNEQFF.